Listed below are T cell receptor beta chains from one sample, sequenced in a study of HIV-infected children after antiretroviral therapy interruption. TCRdb used MiXCR to reprocess the 3' RACE reads, holding one entry per CDR3 protein. The sample consists of about 89,000 distinct CDR3 sequences, about 6.3% of them appearing once. The sample in question was CD45RA+ CD4+ T cells from PBMCs, pooled from several time points, obtained from a donor given antiretroviral therapy, either interrupted or continuous. All receptors derive from a pool of human donors with HIV. Each CDR3 is given with its conserved first and last residue. The D gene is left open where the match is weak. The size entry is marked missing in some rows and otherwise reads once, few, many or a size class.

v_gene,j_gene,d_gene,abundance,CDR3nt,CDR3aa
TRBV4-1,TRBJ2-1,.,.,TGCGCCAGCAGCCTATATAGTGAGCAGTTCTTC,CASSLYSEQFF
TRBV7-3,TRBJ1-1,.,many,TGTGCCAGCAGCATCACGGACAGCTCGAACACTGAAGCTTTCTTT,CASSITDSSNTEAFF
TRBV29-1,TRBJ2-7,.,.,TGCAGCGTTGATTTCAAGGGGCCCCCGAACGAGCAGTACTTC,CSVDFKGPPNEQYF
TRBV10-3,TRBJ1-1,TRBD1,.,TGTGCCATCAGGATAGACAGGGCGGGGGCTGAAGCTTTCTTT,CAIRIDRAGAEAFF
TRBV5-1,TRBJ2-7,.,many,TGCGCCAGCAGCTTGGGGGGTATAGACTACGAGCAGTACTTC,CASSLGGIDYEQYF
TRBV19,TRBJ2-7,.,many,TGTGCCAGTAGTGGGTGGGACCACCTCGAGCAGTACTTC,CASSGWDHLEQYF
TRBV11-2,TRBJ1-4,.,few,TGTGCCAGCAGCCCTGGTCGAACAGGCGTTAATGAAAAACTGTTTTTT,CASSPGRTGVNEKLFF
TRBV12-3/TRBV12-4,TRBJ1-5,.,.,TGTGCCAGCAGCTCCCACCCCAGACAGCCGAATCAGCCCCAGCATTTT,CASSSHPRQPNQPQHF
TRBV5-1,TRBJ2-7,.,many,TGCGCCAGCACCTCCATGGGGGGTTCCTACGAGCAGTACTTC,CASTSMGGSYEQYF
TRBV6-6,TRBJ1-5,.,many,TGTGCCAGCAGCCCGGGGTCGCCTTATAGCAATCAGCCCCAGCATTTT,CASSPGSPYSNQPQHF
TRBV3-1,TRBJ2-5,.,.,TGTGCCAGCAGCCAAGGGGGGACTGCATCTCAAGAGACCCAGTACTTC,CASSQGGTASQETQYF
TRBV10-3,TRBJ2-3,.,once,TGTGCCATCTCGGGCACCCTGAGCACAGATACGCAGTATTTT,CAISGTLSTDTQYF
TRBV29-1,TRBJ1-2,TRBD1,few,TGCAGCGTTGAAACGGGGACAGGGGGCTCGGATTACACCTTC,CSVETGTGGSDYTF
TRBV5-1,TRBJ2-7,TRBD1,many,TGCGCCAGCAGCTTTGGGGACAGGGACTCCTACGAGCAGTACTTC,CASSFGDRDSYEQYF
TRBV3-1,TRBJ2-7,TRBD1,few,TGTGCCAGCAGCCAAGACGCAGGGGGCTACGAGCAGTACTTC,CASSQDAGGYEQYF
TRBV7-2,TRBJ2-4,.,few,TGTGCCAGCAGCTTTATGAGGGGGGGGGGCAAAAACATTCAGTACTTC,CASSFMRGGGKNIQYF
TRBV4-1,TRBJ2-5,.,.,TGCGCCAGCAGTTCGCCCGGGGTGGGAGGAGAGACCCAGTACTTC,CASSSPGVGGETQYF
TRBV7-2,TRBJ2-7,TRBD2,many,TGTGCCAGCAGCACAGGGGGACTAGCGGGGGGCGAGCAGTACTTC,CASSTGGLAGGEQYF
TRBV12-3/TRBV12-4,TRBJ1-2,.,many,TGTGCCAGCACGTCATCGGGCTATGGCTACACCTTC,CASTSSGYGYTF
TRBV28,TRBJ1-2,.,many,TGTGCCAGCAGTCCCCTAGGCTATGGCTACACCTTC,CASSPLGYGYTF
TRBV3-1,TRBJ2-3,TRBD1,many,TGTGCCAGCAGCCAAGAAGGGTTTTTAGGGGGCCAGGCAGATACGCAGTATTTT,CASSQEGFLGGQADTQYF
TRBV10-1,TRBJ2-7,.,.,TGCGCCAGCAGTGAGTCAGGCAGGGGCTACGAGCAGTACTTC,CASSESGRGYEQYF
TRBV24-1,TRBJ2-3,.,many,TGTGCCACCAGAGTTGGACATCCTAGCACAGATACGCAGTATTTT,CATRVGHPSTDTQYF
TRBV5-4,TRBJ2-5,.,.,TGTGCCAGCAGCCAAGATAGGGGAGAGACCCAGTACTTC,CASSQDRGETQYF
TRBV7-2,TRBJ2-2,TRBD2,many,TGTGCCAGCAGCCTCAGCGGGAAGGGCACCGGGGAGCTGTTTTTT,CASSLSGKGTGELFF
TRBV12-3/TRBV12-4,TRBJ1-1,.,many,TGTGCCAGCAGTCGCCCTGGGCAGTGGGGACCCACTGAAGCTTTCTTT,CASSRPGQWGPTEAFF
TRBV30,TRBJ1-1,.,many,TGTGCCTGGAGACCAGAGACAATGAACACTGAAGCTTTCTTT,CAWRPETMNTEAFF
TRBV13,TRBJ1-1,.,.,TGTGCCAGCCGCCCTGAGGGCGAAGCTTTCTTT,CASRPEGEAFF
TRBV12-3/TRBV12-4,TRBJ1-5,TRBD1,many,TGTGCCAGCAGTTCGACAGGGGGCGCGATGAAGAATCAGCCCCAGCATTTT,CASSSTGGAMKNQPQHF
TRBV20-1,TRBJ2-5,.,many,TGCAGTGCTAGAGATCCCAGGGCGGCAGAGACCCAGTACTTC,CSARDPRAAETQYF
TRBV10-1,TRBJ2-1,TRBD2,many,TGCGCCAGCAGTGAGCGGGGGGAGGGTCTCAATGAGCAGTTCTTC,CASSERGEGLNEQFF
TRBV19,TRBJ1-5,.,.,TGTGCCAGTAGTCCTCGCGACGGCAATCAGCCCCAGCATTTT,CASSPRDGNQPQHF
TRBV6-5,TRBJ1-1,.,many,TGTGCCAGCAGAAATCTGGGGGCAACTGAAGCTTTCTTT,CASRNLGATEAFF